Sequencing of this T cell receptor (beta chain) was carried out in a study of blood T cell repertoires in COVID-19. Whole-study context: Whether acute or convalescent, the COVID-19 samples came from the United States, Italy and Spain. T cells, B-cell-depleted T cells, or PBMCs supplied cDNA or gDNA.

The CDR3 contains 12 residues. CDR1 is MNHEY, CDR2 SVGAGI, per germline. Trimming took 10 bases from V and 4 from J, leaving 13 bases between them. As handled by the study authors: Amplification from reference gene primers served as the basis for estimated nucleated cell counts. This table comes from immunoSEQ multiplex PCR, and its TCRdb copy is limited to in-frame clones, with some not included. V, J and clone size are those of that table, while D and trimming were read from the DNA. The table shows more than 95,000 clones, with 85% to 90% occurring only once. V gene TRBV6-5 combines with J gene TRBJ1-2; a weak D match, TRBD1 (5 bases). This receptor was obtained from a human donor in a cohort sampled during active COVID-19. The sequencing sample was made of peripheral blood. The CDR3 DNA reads TGTGCCATCGGGCGGGGGGGCTATGGCTACACCTTC. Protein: CAIGRGGYGYTF.